Given below is one TCR beta chain in context. What it binds is not known. This record comes from a study of cytomegalovirus exposure and HLA in healthy donors. The CDR3 totals 16 residues. The germline V and J ends were trimmed by 0 bases and 8 bases, with 18 bases remaining between them. The germline CDR1 and CDR2 sequences are SGHRS and YFSETQ. Points from the study as a whole: Reports indicate that TCR beta sequences accurately predicted the HLA-A and HLA-B alleles of most subjects.

PCR amplification relied on 60 Vbeta primers (plus 13 Jbeta primers). Data came from immunoSEQ multiplex PCR; TCRdb stores just in-frame clones and leaves some out. The sample lists roughly 100,000 clones, approximately 80% occurring once. Sequencing was done on a sample of PBMCs. This chain links TRBV5-1 with TRBJ2-1; TRBD2 is a possible D gene (6 bases). The source is a male donor in good health and CMV-seronegative. The CDR3: CASSLGRETVGDEQFF. In nucleotides, the CDR3 is TGCGCCAGCAGCTTGGGGAGGGAGACGGTCGGCGATGAGCAGTTCTTC. The entire variable domain, with the rest obtained from reference TRBV5-1 and TRBJ2-1, is as follows: KAGVTQTPRYLIKTRGQQVTLSCSPISGHRSVSWYQQTPGQGLQFLFEYFSETQRNKGNFPGRFSGRQFSNSRSEMNVSTLELGDSALYLCASSLGRETVGDEQFFGPGTRLTVL.